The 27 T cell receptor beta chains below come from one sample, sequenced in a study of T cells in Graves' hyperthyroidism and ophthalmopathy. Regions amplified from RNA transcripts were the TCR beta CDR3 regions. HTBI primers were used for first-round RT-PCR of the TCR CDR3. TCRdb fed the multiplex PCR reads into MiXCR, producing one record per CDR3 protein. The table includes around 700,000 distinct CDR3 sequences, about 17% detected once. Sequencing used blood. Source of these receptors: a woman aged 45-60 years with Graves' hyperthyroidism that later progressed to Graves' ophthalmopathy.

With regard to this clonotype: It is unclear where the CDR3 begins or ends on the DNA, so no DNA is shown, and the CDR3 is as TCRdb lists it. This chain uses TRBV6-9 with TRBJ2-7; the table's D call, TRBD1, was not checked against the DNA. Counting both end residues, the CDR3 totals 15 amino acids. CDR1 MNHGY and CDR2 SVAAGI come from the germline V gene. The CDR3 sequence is CASSYFRGLNYEQYF.

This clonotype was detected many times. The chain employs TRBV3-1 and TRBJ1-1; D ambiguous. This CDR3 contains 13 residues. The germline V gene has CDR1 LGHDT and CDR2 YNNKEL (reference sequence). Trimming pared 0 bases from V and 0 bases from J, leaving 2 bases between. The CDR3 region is CASSQDMNTEAFF. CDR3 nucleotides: TGTGCCAGCAGCCAAGACATGAACACTGAAGCTTTCTTT.

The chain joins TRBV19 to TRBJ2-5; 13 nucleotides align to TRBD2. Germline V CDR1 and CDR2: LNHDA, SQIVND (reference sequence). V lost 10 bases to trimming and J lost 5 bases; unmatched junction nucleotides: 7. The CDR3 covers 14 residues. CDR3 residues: CATGLAGVGETQYF. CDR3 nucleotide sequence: TGTGCCACCGGACTAGCGGGGGTTGGGGAGACCCAGTACTTC.

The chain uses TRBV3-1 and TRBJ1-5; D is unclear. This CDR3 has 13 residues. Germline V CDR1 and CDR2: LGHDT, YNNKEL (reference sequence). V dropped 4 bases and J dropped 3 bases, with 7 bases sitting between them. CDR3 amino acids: CASSPTDNQPQHF. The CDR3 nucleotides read TGTGCCAGCAGCCCTACAGACAATCAGCCCCAGCATTTT.

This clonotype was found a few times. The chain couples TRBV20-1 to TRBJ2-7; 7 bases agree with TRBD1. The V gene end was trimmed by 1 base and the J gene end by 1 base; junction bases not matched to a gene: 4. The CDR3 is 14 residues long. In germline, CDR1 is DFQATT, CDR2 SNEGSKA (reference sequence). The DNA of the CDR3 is TGCAGTGCTAGAGCCTGGGACAGATCCTACGAGCAGTACTTC. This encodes CSARAWDRSYEQYF.

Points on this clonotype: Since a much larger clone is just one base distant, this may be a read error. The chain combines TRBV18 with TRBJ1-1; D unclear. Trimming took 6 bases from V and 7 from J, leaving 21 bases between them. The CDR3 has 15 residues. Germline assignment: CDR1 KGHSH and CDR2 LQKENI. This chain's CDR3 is CASSAGPVAEGEAFF. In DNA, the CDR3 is TGTGCCAGCTCGGCTGGTCCGGTGGCGGAGGGTGAAGCTTTCTTT.

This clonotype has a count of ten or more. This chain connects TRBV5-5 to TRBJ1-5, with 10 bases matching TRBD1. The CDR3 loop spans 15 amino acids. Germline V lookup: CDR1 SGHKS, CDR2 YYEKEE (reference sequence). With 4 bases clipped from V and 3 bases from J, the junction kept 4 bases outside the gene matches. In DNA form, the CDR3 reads TGTGCCAGCAGCGCCGGGACAGGGGACAATCAGCCCCAGCATTTT. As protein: CASSAGTGDNQPQHF.

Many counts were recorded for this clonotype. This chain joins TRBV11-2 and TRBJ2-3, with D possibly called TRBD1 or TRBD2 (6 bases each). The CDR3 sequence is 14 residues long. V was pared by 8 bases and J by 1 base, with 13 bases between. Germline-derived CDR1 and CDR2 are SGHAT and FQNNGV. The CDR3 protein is CASSKGGGTDTQYF. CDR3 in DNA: TGTGCCAGCTCCAAGGGGGGTGGCACAGATACGCAGTATTTT.

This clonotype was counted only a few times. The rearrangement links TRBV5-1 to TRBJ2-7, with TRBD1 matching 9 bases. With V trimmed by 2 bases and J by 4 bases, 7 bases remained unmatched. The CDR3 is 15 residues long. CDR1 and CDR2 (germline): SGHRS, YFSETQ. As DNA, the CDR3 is TGCGCCAGCAGCTTAGGGACAGGGAAGGAATACGAGCAGTACTTC. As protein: CASSLGTGKEYEQYF.

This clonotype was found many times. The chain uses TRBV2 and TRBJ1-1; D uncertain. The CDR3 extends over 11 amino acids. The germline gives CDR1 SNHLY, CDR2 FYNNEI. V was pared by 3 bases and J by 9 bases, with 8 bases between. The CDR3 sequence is CASSELGKAFF. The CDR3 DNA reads TGTGCCAGCAGTGAGCTGGGGAAAGCTTTCTTT. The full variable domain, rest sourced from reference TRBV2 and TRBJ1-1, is EPEVTQTPSHQVTQMGQEVILRCVPISNHLYFYWYRQILGQKVEFLVSFYNNEISEKSEIFDDQFSVERPDGSNFTLKIRSTKLEDSAMYFCASSELGKAFFGQGTRLTVV.

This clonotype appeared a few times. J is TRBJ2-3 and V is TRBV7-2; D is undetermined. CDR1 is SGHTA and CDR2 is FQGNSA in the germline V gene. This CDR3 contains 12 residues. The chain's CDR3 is CAIAWSTDTQYF. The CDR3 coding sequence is TGTGCTATCGCGTGGAGCACAGATACGCAGTATTTT.

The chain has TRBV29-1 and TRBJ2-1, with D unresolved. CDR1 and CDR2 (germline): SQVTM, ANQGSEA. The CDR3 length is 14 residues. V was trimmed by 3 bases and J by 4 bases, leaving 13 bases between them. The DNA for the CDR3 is TGCAGCGTTGATAGGTCGTCAGCATACAATGAGCAGTTCTTC. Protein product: CSVDRSSAYNEQFF.

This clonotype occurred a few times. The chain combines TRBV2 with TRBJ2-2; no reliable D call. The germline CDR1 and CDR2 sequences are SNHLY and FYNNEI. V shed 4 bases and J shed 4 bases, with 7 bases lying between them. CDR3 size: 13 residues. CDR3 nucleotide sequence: TGTGCCAGCAGTGTATCAGGCACCGGGGAGCTGTTTTTT. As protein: CASSVSGTGELFF.

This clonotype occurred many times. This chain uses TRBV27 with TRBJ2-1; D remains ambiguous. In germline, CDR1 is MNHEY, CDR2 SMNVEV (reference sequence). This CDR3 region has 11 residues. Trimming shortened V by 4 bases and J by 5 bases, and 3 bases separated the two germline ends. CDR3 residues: CASSSDNEQFF. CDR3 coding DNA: TGTGCCAGCAGTTCGGACAATGAGCAGTTCTTC.

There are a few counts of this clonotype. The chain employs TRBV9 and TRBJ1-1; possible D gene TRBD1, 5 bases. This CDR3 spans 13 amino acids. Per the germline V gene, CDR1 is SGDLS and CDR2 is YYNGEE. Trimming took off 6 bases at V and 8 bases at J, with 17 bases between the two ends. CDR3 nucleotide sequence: TGTGCCAGCATCCCTCTCGGGGGGACGGAAGCTTTCTTT. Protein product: CASIPLGGTEAFF. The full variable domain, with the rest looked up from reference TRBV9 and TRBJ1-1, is DSGVTQTPKHLITATGQRVTLRCSPRSGDLSVYWYQQSLDQGLQFLIQYYNGEERAKGNILERFSAQQFPDLHSELNLSSLELGDSALYFCASIPLGGTEAFFGQGTRLTVV.

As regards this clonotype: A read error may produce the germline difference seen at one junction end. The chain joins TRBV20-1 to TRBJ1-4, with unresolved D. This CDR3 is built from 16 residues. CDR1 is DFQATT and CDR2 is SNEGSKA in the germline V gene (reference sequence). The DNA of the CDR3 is TGCAGCGCTAGAGAAGCCTCCGGGATAGAAAATGAAAAACTGTTTTTT. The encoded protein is CSAREASGIENEKLFF.

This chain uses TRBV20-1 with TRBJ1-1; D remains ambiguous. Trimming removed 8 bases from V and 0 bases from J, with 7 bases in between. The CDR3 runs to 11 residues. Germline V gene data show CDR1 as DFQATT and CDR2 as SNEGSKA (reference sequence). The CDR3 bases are TGCAGTACACTAGTGAACACTGAAGCTTTCTTT. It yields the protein CSTLVNTEAFF.

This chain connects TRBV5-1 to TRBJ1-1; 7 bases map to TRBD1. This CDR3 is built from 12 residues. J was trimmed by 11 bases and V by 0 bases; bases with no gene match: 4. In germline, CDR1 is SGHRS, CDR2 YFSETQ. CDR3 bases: TGCGCCAGCAGCTTGGAGGGGGCACTGGCTTTCTTT. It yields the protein CASSLEGALAFF.

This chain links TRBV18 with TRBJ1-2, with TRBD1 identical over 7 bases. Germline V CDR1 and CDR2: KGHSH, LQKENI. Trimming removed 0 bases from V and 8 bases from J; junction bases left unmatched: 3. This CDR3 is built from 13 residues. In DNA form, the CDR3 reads TGTGCCAGCTCACCACCGGGACAGTTGGGCTACACCTTC. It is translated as CASSPPGQLGYTF.

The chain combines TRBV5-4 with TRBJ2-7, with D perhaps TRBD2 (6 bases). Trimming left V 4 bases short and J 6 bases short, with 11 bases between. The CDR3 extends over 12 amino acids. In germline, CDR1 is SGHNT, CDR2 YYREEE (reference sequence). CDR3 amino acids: CASSRGGREQYF. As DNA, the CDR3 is TGTGCCAGCAGCCGGGGAGGCCGCGAGCAGTACTTC.

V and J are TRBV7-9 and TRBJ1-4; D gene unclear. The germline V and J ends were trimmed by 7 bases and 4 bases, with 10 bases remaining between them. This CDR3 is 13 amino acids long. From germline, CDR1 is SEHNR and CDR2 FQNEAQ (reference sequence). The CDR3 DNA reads TGTGCCAGCACAGGAAAGCTTAATGAAAAACTGTTTTTT. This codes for CASTGKLNEKLFF.

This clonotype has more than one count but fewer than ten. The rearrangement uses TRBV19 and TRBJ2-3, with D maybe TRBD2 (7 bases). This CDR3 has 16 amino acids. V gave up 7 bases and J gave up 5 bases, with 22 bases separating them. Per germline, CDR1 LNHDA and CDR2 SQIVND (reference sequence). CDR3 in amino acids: CASTSRDGGAGDTQYF. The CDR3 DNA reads TGTGCCAGTACCAGCCGTGATGGGGGGGCTGGAGATACGCAGTATTTT.

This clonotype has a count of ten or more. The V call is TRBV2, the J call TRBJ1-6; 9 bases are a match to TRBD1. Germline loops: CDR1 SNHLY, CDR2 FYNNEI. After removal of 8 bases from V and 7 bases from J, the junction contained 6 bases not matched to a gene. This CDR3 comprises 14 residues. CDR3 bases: TGTGCCAGCCAACAGGGGGCAAAGAATTCACCCCTCCACTTT. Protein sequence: CASQQGAKNSPLHF.

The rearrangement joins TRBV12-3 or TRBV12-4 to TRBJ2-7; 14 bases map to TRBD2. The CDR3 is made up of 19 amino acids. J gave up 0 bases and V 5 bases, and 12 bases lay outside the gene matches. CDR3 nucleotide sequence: TGTGCCAGCAGTCCCCGGACTAGCGGGGGGCGAACTCGCTCCTACGAGCAGTACTTC. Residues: CASSPRTSGGRTRSYEQYF.

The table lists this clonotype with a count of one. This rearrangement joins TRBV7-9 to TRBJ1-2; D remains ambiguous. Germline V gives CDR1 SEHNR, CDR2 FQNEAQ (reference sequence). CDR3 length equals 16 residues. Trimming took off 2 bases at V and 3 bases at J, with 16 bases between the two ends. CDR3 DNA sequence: TGTGCCAGCAGCTTAATTGGCGGTCGACCGGACTATGGCTACACCTTC. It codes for CASSLIGGRPDYGYTF.

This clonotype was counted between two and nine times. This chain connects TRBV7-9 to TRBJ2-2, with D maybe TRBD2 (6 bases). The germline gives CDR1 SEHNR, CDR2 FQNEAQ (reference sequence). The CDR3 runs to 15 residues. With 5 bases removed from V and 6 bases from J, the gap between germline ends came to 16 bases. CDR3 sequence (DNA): TGTGCCAGCAGCCGTTGGGATACGGGGGCCGGGGAGCTGTTTTTT. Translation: CASSRWDTGAGELFF.

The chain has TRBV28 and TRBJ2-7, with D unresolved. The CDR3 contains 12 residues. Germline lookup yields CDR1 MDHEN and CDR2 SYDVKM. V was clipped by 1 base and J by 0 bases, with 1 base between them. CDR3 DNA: TGTGCCAGCAGTTTATACTCCTACGAGCAGTACTTC. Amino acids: CASSLYSYEQYF. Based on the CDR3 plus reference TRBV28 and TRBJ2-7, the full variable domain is DVKVTQSSRYLVKRTGEKVFLECVQDMDHENMFWYRQDPGLGLRLIYFSYDVKMKEKGDIPEGYSVSREKKERFSLILESASTNQTSMYLCASSLYSYEQYFGPGTRLTVT.